This is a list of T cell receptor beta chains from one sample in a study of CD8 T cells in Susac syndrome. TCRdb reprocessed the immunoSEQ multiplex PCR reads with MiXCR, giving one entry per CDR3 protein. The data contain about 250,000 distinct CDR3 sequences, roughly 95% of them seen just once; the ten biggest clones take up roughly 0.072%. The sequenced material came from CD4+ T cells from PBMCs. The receptor source for this set is a human donor with multiple sclerosis. The CDR3 runs from the conserved cysteine through the conserved F or W. Fields, in order: CDR3 protein, CDR3 DNA, D gene, V gene, J gene, clone size. The D gene is left open where the match is weak. Rows give clone size only sometimes, using once, few, many, or a class for an expanded clone.

CDR3: CASSKGGRGGLYNEQFF
DNA: TGTGCCAGCAGCAAAGGAGGACGCGGAGGGCTTTACAATGAGCAGTTCTTC
D: .
V: TRBV7-2
J: TRBJ2-1
size: .

CDR3: CASSTVAGANNEQFF
DNA: TGTGCCAGCAGCACAGTGGCGGGAGCGAACAATGAGCAGTTCTTC
D: TRBD2
V: TRBV9
J: TRBJ2-1
size: once

CDR3: CASSLDGAHTDTQYF
DNA: TGCGCCAGCAGCTTGGACGGGGCTCACACAGATACGCAGTATTTT
D: .
V: TRBV5-1
J: TRBJ2-3
size: few

CDR3: CATSRDKGLNIVRNTF
DNA: TGTGCCACCAGCAGAGATAAGGGACTCAACATCGTGAGGAACACCTTC
D: .
V: TRBV15
J: TRBJ1-2
size: .

CDR3: CSAMGLAGGENEQFF
DNA: TGCAGTGCTATGGGACTAGCGGGAGGGGAGAATGAGCAGTTCTTC
D: TRBD2
V: TRBV20-1
J: TRBJ2-1
size: once

CDR3: CASSPPLAGSLDTQYF
DNA: TGCGCCAGCAGCCCCCCACTAGCGGGGTCCTTAGATACGCAGTATTTT
D: TRBD2
V: TRBV4-1
J: TRBJ2-3
size: .

CDR3: CASSPSHADSGNTIYF
DNA: TGTGCCAGCAGCCCATCCCACGCGGATTCTGGAAACACCATATATTTT
D: .
V: TRBV3-1
J: TRBJ1-3
size: .

CDR3: CASSDSRLAGNEQYF
DNA: TGTGCCAGCAGTGACAGCAGACTAGCGGGGAACGAGCAGTACTTC
D: TRBD2
V: TRBV2
J: TRBJ2-7
size: .

CDR3: CASSSGTRTGELFF
DNA: TGTGCCAGCAGCTCCGGGACACGCACCGGGGAGCTGTTTTTT
D: .
V: TRBV5-5
J: TRBJ2-2
size: .

CDR3: CASRTTGGDTQYF
DNA: TGTGCCAGCAGAACGACAGGTGGAGATACGCAGTATTTT
D: .
V: TRBV6-2/TRBV6-3
J: TRBJ2-3
size: .

CDR3: CSASLTGWLETQYF
DNA: TGCAGTGCCTCCCTGACAGGTTGGCTAGAGACCCAGTACTTC
D: .
V: TRBV20-1
J: TRBJ2-5
size: once

CDR3: CASSQDRGRTDTQYF
DNA: TGTGCCAGCAGCCAGGACAGGGGGCGAACAGATACGCAGTATTTT
D: TRBD1
V: TRBV2
J: TRBJ2-3
size: .

CDR3: CASSLRGGTGEQYF
DNA: TGCGCCAGCAGCTTGCGGGGGGGCACCGGCGAGCAGTACTTC
D: TRBD2
V: TRBV5-1
J: TRBJ2-7
size: .

CDR3: CASSEVGGRMLETQYF
DNA: TGTGCCAGCAGTGAAGTTGGGGGACGCATGTTGGAGACCCAGTACTTC
D: .
V: TRBV6-1
J: TRBJ2-5
size: .

CDR3: CSVERGGKDTQYF
DNA: TGCAGCGTAGAAAGGGGAGGGAAGGATACGCAGTATTTT
D: TRBD2
V: TRBV29-1
J: TRBJ2-3
size: .

CDR3: CASSTMLNQPQHF
DNA: TGCGCCAGCAGTACGATGTTGAATCAGCCCCAGCATTTT
D: .
V: TRBV5-1
J: TRBJ1-5
size: .

CDR3: CSARDVGHLNYGYTF
DNA: TGCAGTGCTAGAGATGTGGGACACCTGAACTATGGCTACACCTTC
D: .
V: TRBV20-1
J: TRBJ1-2
size: .

CDR3: CSVGSGHSGNTIYF
DNA: TGCAGCGTTGGGTCTGGCCACTCCGGAAACACCATATATTTT
D: .
V: TRBV29-1
J: TRBJ1-3
size: .

CDR3: CSVEVFGSDQPQHF
DNA: TGCAGCGTTGAGGTGTTTGGCAGCGATCAGCCCCAGCATTTT
D: .
V: TRBV29-1
J: TRBJ1-5
size: .

CDR3: CSAPWTGSFGDSPLHF
DNA: TGCAGTGCTCCTTGGACAGGGTCTTTTGGGGATTCACCCCTCCACTTT
D: TRBD1
V: TRBV20-1
J: TRBJ1-6
size: .

CDR3: CASSREGLETQYF
DNA: TGCGCCAGCAGCCGAGAGGGGTTGGAGACCCAGTACTTC
D: .
V: TRBV4-1
J: TRBJ2-5
size: .

CDR3: CATSDSRRTSGPQDTQYF
DNA: TGTGCCACCAGTGATTCGAGGAGGACTAGCGGCCCCCAGGATACGCAGTATTTT
D: TRBD2
V: TRBV24-1
J: TRBJ2-3
size: .

CDR3: CASSFTGVIGSPLHF
DNA: TGTGCCAGCAGCTTCACAGGGGTTATAGGTTCACCCCTCCACTTT
D: TRBD1
V: TRBV7-8
J: TRBJ1-6
size: .

CDR3: CASSEGQGGNTEAFF
DNA: TGTGCCAGCAGTGAAGGGCAGGGCGGGAACACTGAAGCTTTCTTT
D: .
V: TRBV2
J: TRBJ1-1
size: few

CDR3: CSVEPTDYGYTF
DNA: TGCAGCGTTGAACCCACAGACTATGGCTACACCTTC
D: .
V: TRBV29-1
J: TRBJ1-2
size: .

CDR3: CASSRNSDTQYF
DNA: TGTGCCAGCAGCCGCAATTCAGATACGCAGTATTTT
D: .
V: TRBV3-1
J: TRBJ2-3
size: .

CDR3: CASSEVMVEETQYF
DNA: TGTGCCAGCAGCGAGGTCATGGTAGAGGAGACCCAGTACTTC
D: .
V: TRBV25-1
J: TRBJ2-5
size: .

CDR3: CATSGVGLDVPEAFF
DNA: TGTGCCACCAGCGGAGTCGGGTTAGACGTCCCTGAAGCTTTCTTT
D: .
V: TRBV15
J: TRBJ1-1
size: .

CDR3: CASATGVGGGYTF
DNA: TGTGCCAGCGCTACAGGGGTGGGCGGCGGCTACACCTTC
D: TRBD1
V: TRBV6-1
J: TRBJ1-2
size: .

CDR3: CASRRSIGAGTSGRLQETQYF
DNA: TGCGCCAGCAGGAGAAGTATTGGTGCCGGGACTAGCGGACGACTCCAAGAGACCCAGTACTTC
D: TRBD2
V: TRBV4-1
J: TRBJ2-5
size: .

CDR3: CASRGGTGDRNYGYTF
DNA: TGTGCCAGCAGAGGCGGGACAGGGGACCGTAACTATGGCTACACCTTC
D: TRBD1
V: TRBV6-1
J: TRBJ1-2
size: few